The T cell receptor beta chain under discussion was sequenced for a study of T cell responses to AZD1222 COVID-19 vaccine. Study findings and constraints: Nearly half of spike-specific TCRs reportedly target variant regions that are unmutated in the B.1.351 and B.1.1.7 variants. Recipients of two AZD1222 doses showed rising Spike-specific TCR breadth and depth. It should be noted that donors were predominantly white British and more often female, and clonal diversity was possibly underestimated.

Sequencing was performed with immunoSEQ multiplex PCR; in TCRdb, only in-frame clones are kept and a portion is missing. In the table there are about 110,000 clones, nearly 90% of which are singletons. Details on this clone: Its antigen is as yet unknown.

Germline V gene sequence: CDR1 SGHNT, CDR2 YYREEE (reference sequence). Trimming took off 3 bases at V and 5 bases at J, with 17 bases between the two ends. The CDR3 spans 15 residues. Pooled in the analysis were second doses at about 4 or about 12 weeks. The source is an adult who received the AZD1222 COVID-19 vaccine. This chain joins TRBV5-4 and TRBJ2-5; tentatively, D is TRBD1 (7 bases). The source was peripheral blood, collected 28 days after the second AZD1222 dose. In DNA form, the CDR3 reads TGTGCCAGCAGCTCCCGACTCCCAGGGGGGGAGACCCAGTACTTC. Protein sequence: CASSSRLPGGETQYF.